One TCR beta chain is described in this entry. Its specificity is not known. Only in-frame clones appear in the TCRdb table, and some are missing; sequencing was by immunoSEQ multiplex PCR. Among just under 100,000 clones listed, approximately 90% were seen once. The CDR3 runs to 8 residues. CDR1 is SEHNR and CDR2 is FQNEAQ in the germline V gene (reference sequence). V was pared by 5 bases and J by 13 bases, with 5 bases between. The data were taken from a study of graft-versus-host responses after intestinal transplantation. Study-level background: Transplant types were multivisceral, liver-intestinal, or isolated intestinal. Among the recipients, all got anti-thymocyte globulin induction and then tacrolimus and steroids for two to four years. Study findings and constraints: With peak circulating GvH clone levels came an association with early post-transplant HvG declines. Allografts of one patient group, those with graft-donor T cell macrochimerism, had high graft-versus-host to host-versus-graft clonal ratios.

The receptor was derived from a human patient who received an intestinal transplant, so some T cells may come from the graft donor. The specimen was PBMCs, collected around 68 weeks after intestinal transplant. The chain links TRBV7-9 to TRBJ1-1; D is unresolved. This CDR3 is CASSPVFF. CDR3 sequence (DNA): TGTGCCAGCAGCCCAGTTTTCTTT. Using reference TRBV7-9 and TRBJ1-1 for the parts outside the CDR3, the full variable domain is DTGVSQNPRHKITKRGQNVTFRCDPISEHNRLYWYRQTLGQGPEFLTYFQNEAQLEKSRLLSDRFSAERPKGSFSTLEIQRTEQGDSAMYLCASSPVFFGQGTRLTVV.